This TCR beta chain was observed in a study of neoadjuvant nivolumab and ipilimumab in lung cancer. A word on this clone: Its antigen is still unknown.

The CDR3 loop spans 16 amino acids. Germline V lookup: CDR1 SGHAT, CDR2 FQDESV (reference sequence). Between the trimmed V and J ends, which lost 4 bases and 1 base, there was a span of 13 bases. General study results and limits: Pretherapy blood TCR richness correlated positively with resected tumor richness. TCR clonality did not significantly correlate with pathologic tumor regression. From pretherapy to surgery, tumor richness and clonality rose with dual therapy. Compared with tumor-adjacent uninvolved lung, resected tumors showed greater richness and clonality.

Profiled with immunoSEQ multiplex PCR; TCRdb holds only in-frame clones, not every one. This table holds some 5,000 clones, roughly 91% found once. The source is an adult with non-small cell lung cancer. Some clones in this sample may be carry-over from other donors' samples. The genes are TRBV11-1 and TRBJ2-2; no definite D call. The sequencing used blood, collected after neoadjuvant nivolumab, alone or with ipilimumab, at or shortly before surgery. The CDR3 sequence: CASSSLVYENTGELFF. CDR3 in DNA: TGTGCCAGCAGCTCTCTTGTTTATGAGAACACCGGGGAGCTGTTTTTT.